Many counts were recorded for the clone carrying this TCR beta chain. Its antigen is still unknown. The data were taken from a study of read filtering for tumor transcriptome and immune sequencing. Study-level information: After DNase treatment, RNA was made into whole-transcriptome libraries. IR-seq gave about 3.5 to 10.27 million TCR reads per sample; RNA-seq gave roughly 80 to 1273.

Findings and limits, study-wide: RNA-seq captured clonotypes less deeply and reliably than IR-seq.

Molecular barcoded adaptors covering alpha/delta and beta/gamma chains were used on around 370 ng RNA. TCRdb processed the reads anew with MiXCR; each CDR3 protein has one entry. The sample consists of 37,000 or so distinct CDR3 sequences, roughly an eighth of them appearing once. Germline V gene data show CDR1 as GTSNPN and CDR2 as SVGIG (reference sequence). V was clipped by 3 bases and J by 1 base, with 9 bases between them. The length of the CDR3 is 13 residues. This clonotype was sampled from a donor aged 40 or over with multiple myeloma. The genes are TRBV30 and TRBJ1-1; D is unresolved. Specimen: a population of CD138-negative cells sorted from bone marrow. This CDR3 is CAWRDSRNTEAFF. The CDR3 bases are TGTGCCTGGAGAGATTCAAGGAACACTGAAGCTTTCTTT.